This T cell receptor (beta chain) was sequenced in a study of blood T cell repertoires in COVID-19. Turning to the study itself: Sites in the United States, Italy and Spain provided acute and convalescent COVID-19 samples. The analysed material was cDNA or gDNA that came from T cells, B-cell-depleted T cells, or PBMCs.

Trimming removed 2 bases from V and 2 bases from J, with 12 bases in between. CDR1 and CDR2 from the germline V gene are SGDLS and YYNGEE. The CDR3 extends over 15 amino acids. In the authors' methods: Estimates of nucleated cell counts were drawn from the amplification of reference gene primers. The protocol was immunoSEQ multiplex PCR, while the TCRdb copy is restricted to in-frame clones and leaves out a portion. For V, J and clone size, that table is used; D and trimming come from the DNA. The sample has about 260,000 clones; 86% are singletons. The sample consisted of peripheral blood. The origin of this receptor is a middle-aged man who had recovered from COVID-19. This chain connects TRBV9 to TRBJ2-3; D gene unclear. In nucleotides, the CDR3 is TGTGCCAGCAGCGTCACGGTTGTGAACACAGATACGCAGTATTTT. The encoded protein is CASSVTVVNTDTQYF. Full variable domain (outside the CDR3, taken from reference TRBV9 and TRBJ2-3): DSGVTQTPKHLITATGQRVTLRCSPRSGDLSVYWYQQSLDQGLQFLIQYYNGEERAKGNILERFSAQQFPDLHSELNLSSLELGDSALYFCASSVTVVNTDTQYFGPGTRLTVL.